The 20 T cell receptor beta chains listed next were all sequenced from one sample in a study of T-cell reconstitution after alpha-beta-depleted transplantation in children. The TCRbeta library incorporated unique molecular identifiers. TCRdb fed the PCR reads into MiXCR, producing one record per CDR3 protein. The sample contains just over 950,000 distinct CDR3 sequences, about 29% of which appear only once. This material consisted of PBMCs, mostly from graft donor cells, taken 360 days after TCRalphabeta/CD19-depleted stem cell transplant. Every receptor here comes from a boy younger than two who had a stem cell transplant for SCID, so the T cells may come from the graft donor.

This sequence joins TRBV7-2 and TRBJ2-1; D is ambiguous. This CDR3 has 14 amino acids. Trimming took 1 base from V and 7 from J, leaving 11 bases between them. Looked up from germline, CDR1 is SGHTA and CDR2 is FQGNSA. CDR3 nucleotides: TGTGCCAGCAGCTTAGGGGTAGTTGCTAATGAGCAGTTCTTC. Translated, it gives CASSLGVVANEQFF.

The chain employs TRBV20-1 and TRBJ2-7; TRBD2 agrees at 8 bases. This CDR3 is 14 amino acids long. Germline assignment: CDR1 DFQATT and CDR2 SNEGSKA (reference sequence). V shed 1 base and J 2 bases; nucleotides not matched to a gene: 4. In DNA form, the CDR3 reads TGCAGTGCTAGAGGGGCGGGGGGCCCCTACGAGCAGTACTTC. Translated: CSARGAGGPYEQYF.

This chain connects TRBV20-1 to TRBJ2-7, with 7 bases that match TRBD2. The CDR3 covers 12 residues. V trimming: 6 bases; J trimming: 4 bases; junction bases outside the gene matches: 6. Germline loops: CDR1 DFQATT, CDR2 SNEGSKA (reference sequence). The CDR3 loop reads CSATAGQYEQYF. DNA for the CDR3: TGCAGTGCCACAGCGGGGCAATACGAGCAGTACTTC.

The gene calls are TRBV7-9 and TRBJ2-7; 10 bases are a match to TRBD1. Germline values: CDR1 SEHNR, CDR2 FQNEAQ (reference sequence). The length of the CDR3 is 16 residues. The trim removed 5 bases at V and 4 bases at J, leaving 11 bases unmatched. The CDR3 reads CASSTQTGTGVYEQYF. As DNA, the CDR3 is TGTGCCAGCAGCACCCAGACCGGGACAGGGGTTTACGAGCAGTACTTC.

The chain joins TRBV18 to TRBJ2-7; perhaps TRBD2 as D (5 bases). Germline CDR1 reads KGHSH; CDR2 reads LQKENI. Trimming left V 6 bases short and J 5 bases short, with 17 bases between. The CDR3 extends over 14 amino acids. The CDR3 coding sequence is TGTGCCAGCTCGAAGAGGTTCGGGAAACACGAGCAGTACTTC. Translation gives CASSKRFGKHEQYF.

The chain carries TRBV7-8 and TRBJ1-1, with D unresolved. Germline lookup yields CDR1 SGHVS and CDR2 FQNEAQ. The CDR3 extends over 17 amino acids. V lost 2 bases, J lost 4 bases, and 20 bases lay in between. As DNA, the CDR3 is TGTGCCAGCAGCTTAACGCTTGGCGGCCTTGCCCGCACTGAAGCTTTCTTT. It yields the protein CASSLTLGGLARTEAFF.

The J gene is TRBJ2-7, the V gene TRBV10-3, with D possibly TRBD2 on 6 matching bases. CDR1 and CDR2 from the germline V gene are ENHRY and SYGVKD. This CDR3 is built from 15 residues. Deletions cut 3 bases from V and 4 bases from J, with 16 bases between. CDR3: CAISDAGQAGYEQYF. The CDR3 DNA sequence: TGTGCCATCAGTGACGCCGGGCAGGCGGGGTACGAGCAGTACTTC.

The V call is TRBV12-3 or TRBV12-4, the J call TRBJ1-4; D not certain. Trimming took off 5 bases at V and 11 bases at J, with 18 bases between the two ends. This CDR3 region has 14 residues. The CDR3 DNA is TGTGCCAGCAGTCCCGGGGTGTCGAATGTCAAACTGTTTTTT. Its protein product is CASSPGVSNVKLFF.

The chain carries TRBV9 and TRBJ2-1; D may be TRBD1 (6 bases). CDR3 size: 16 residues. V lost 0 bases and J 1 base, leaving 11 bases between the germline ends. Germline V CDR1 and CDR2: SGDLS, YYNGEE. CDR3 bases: TGTGCCAGCAGCGTAGCGGGACAAATATCCTACAATGAGCAGTTCTTC. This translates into CASSVAGQISYNEQFF.

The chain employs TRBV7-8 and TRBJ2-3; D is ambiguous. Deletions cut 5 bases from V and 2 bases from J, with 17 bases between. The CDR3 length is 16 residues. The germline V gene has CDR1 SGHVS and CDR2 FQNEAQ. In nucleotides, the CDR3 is TGTGCCAGCAGCCCCCAACCCGTCACCTACACAGATACGCAGTATTTT. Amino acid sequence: CASSPQPVTYTDTQYF.

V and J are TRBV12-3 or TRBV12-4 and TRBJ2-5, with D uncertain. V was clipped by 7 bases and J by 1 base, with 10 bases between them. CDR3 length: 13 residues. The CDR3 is CASTRQPQETQYF. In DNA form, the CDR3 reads TGTGCCAGCACCAGGCAACCCCAAGAGACCCAGTACTTC.

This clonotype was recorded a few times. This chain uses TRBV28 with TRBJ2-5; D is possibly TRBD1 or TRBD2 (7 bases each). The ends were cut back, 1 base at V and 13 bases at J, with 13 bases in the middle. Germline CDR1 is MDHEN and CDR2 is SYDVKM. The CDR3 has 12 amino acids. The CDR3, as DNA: TGTGCCAGCAGTTTATTAGGGAGGGGGCCGTACTTC. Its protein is CASSLLGRGPYF.

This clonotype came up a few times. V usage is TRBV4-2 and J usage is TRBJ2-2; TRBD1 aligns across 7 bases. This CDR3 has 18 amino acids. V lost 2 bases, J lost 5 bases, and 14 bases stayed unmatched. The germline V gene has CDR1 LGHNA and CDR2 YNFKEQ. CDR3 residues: CASSQRGVGTAFTGELFF. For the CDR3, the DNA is TGTGCCAGCAGCCAAAGGGGAGTAGGGACAGCTTTTACCGGGGAGCTGTTTTTT.

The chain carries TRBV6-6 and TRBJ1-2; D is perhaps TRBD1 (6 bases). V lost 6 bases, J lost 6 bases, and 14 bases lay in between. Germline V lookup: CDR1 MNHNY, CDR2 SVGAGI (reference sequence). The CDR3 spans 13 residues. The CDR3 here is CASSGQPPDGYTF. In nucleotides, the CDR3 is TGTGCCAGCAGCGGACAGCCCCCAGATGGCTACACCTTC.

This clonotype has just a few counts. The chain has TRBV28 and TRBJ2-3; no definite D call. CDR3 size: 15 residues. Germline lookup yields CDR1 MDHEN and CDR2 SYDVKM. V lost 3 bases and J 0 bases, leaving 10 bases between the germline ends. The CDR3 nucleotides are TGTGCCAGCAGTTTGAGTTATTCTAGCACAGATACGCAGTATTTT. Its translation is CASSLSYSSTDTQYF.

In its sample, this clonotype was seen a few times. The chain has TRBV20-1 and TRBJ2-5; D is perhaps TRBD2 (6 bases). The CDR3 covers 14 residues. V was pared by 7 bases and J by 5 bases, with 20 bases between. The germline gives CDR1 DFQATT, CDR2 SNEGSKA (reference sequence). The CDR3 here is CSVRDSRVGETQYF. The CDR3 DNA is TGCAGTGTCAGGGACTCACGTGTGGGGGAGACCCAGTACTTC.

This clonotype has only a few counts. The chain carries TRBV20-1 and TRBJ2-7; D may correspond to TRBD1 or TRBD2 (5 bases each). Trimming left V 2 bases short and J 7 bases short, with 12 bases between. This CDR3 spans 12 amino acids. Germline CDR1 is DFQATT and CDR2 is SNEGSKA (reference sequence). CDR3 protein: CSARLGVREQYF. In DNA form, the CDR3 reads TGCAGTGCTAGATTGGGGGTTCGGGAGCAGTACTTC.

The CDR3 DNA is TGCGCCAGCAGCCAAGGACGGGTGGTGAATGAAAAACTGTTTTTT. This encodes CASSQGRVVNEKLFF. The chain links TRBV4-3 to TRBJ1-4, with D hard to call. The CDR3 consists of 15 residues. V shed 1 base and J shed 5 bases, with 11 bases lying between them. CDR1 LGHNA and CDR2 YSLEER come from the germline V gene.

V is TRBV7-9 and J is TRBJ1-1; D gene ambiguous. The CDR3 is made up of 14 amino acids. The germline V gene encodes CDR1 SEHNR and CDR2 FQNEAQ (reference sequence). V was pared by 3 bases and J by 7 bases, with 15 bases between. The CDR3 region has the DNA TGTGCCAGCAGCTTGGACGCGATTCGTGGTGAAGCTTTCTTT. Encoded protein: CASSLDAIRGEAFF. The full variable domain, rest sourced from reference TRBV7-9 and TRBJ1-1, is DTGVSQNPRHKITKRGQNVTFRCDPISEHNRLYWYRQTLGQGPEFLTYFQNEAQLEKSRLLSDRFSAERPKGSFSTLEIQRTEQGDSAMYLCASSLDAIRGEAFFGQGTRLTVV.

CDR3 amino acids: CASTLGGQRNEQFF. Here the CDR3 DNA reads TGTGCCAGCACCCTTGGGGGGCAAAGGAATGAGCAGTTCTTC. This chain joins TRBV12-3 or TRBV12-4 and TRBJ2-1; D is tentatively TRBD1 or TRBD2 (6 bases each). With 7 bases removed from V and 7 bases from J, the gap between germline ends came to 17 bases. CDR3 size: 14 residues.